The T cell receptor (beta chain) under discussion was sequenced for a study of cytomegalovirus exposure and HLA in healthy donors. V was clipped by 0 bases and J by 2 bases; unmatched bases: 8. The CDR3 spans 17 residues. Germline V gives CDR1 MGHRA, CDR2 YSYEKL. The primer mix had 60 Vbeta and 13 Jbeta primers. The data were produced by immunoSEQ multiplex PCR, yet TCRdb's version contains in-frame clones alone and is incomplete. This table holds about 69,000 clones, approximately 80% found once. Note on this clone: Its antigen remains unknown.

Study results and limitations: In vitro, three CMV-associated chains proved specific for CMV antigens.

The specimen sequenced was PBMCs. The receptor was derived from a man between 18 and 35 years old in good health and CMV-seronegative. The chain joins TRBV4-1 to TRBJ2-5; 8 bases fit TRBD2. This chain's CDR3 is CASSQEGGRGAQETQYF. CDR3 bases: TGCGCCAGCAGCCAAGAGGGGGGGCGGGGGGCTCAAGAGACCCAGTACTTC.